The rows below give T cell receptor beta chains drawn from one sample of a study of low-dose radiotherapy and immunotherapy resistance in tumors. MiXCR was run by TCRdb on the reads, yielding one entry per CDR3 protein. The sample yields around 60,000 distinct CDR3 sequences, roughly 23% seen once. Sample: PBMCs, taken after low-dose radiotherapy plus immunotherapy. The receptors were gathered from a male donor with prostate cancer. CDR3s include the opening cysteine and the closing phenylalanine or tryptophan. D genes are given only for firm matches. Clone size is not always given. Where it is, it says once, few, many or a class for expanded clones.

j_gene: TRBJ1-5
v_gene: TRBV6-2/TRBV6-3
d_gene: -
abundance: many
CDR3aa: CASRETIGLTIYSNQPQHF

j_gene: TRBJ2-1
v_gene: TRBV5-4
d_gene: TRBD2
abundance: many
CDR3aa: CASSPGTSGGFGYNEQFF

j_gene: TRBJ1-2
v_gene: TRBV5-6
d_gene: TRBD1
abundance: many
CDR3aa: CASSWDRASYGYTF

j_gene: TRBJ2-7
v_gene: TRBV28
d_gene: TRBD2
abundance: few
CDR3aa: CASKGLAGGPGAYEQYF

j_gene: TRBJ2-7
v_gene: TRBV5-1
d_gene: -
abundance: many
CDR3aa: CASSLSGLVVGEQYF

j_gene: TRBJ2-5
v_gene: TRBV6-2/TRBV6-3
d_gene: TRBD1
abundance: few
CDR3aa: CASSYAYPDRGQETQYF

j_gene: TRBJ1-1
v_gene: TRBV14
d_gene: -
abundance: many
CDR3aa: CASSQTLNTEAFF

j_gene: TRBJ2-1
v_gene: TRBV20-1
d_gene: -
abundance: many
CDR3aa: CSARALSLTYNEQFF

j_gene: TRBJ2-7
v_gene: TRBV6-8
d_gene: -
abundance: -
CDR3aa: CASSYTHKITYEQYF

j_gene: TRBJ2-3
v_gene: TRBV30
d_gene: TRBD1
abundance: -
CDR3aa: CAWSVNTGATDTQYF

j_gene: TRBJ2-1
v_gene: TRBV6-1
d_gene: TRBD2
abundance: -
CDR3aa: CASAAGLAGRGEQFF

j_gene: TRBJ2-5
v_gene: TRBV30
d_gene: TRBD1
abundance: many
CDR3aa: CAWKGTGGRETQYF

j_gene: TRBJ1-5
v_gene: TRBV12-3/TRBV12-4
d_gene: TRBD1
abundance: -
CDR3aa: CASSLRQGARQPQHF

j_gene: TRBJ2-3
v_gene: TRBV3-1
d_gene: TRBD2
abundance: many
CDR3aa: CASSQALAGVSLTDTQYF

j_gene: TRBJ2-5
v_gene: TRBV3-1
d_gene: -
abundance: -
CDR3aa: CASSQGAYQETQYF

j_gene: TRBJ2-7
v_gene: TRBV28
d_gene: TRBD1
abundance: many
CDR3aa: CASSLELGQGSYEQYF

j_gene: TRBJ1-1
v_gene: TRBV27
d_gene: -
abundance: few
CDR3aa: CASSLSGPDTEAFF

j_gene: TRBJ2-2
v_gene: TRBV20-1
d_gene: -
abundance: -
CDR3aa: CSARGTAGTGELFF

j_gene: TRBJ1-5
v_gene: TRBV6-1
d_gene: -
abundance: -
CDR3aa: CASSEGDQPQHF

j_gene: TRBJ2-7
v_gene: TRBV6-2/TRBV6-3
d_gene: TRBD1
abundance: many
CDR3aa: CASSYTRTGRWDF

j_gene: TRBJ2-7
v_gene: TRBV30
d_gene: -
abundance: many
CDR3aa: CAWSVTGEWTYEQYF

j_gene: TRBJ2-7
v_gene: TRBV7-9
d_gene: TRBD1
abundance: many
CDR3aa: CASSPWTGGVIYEQYF

j_gene: TRBJ2-3
v_gene: TRBV6-2/TRBV6-3
d_gene: TRBD2
abundance: many
CDR3aa: CASMGLAKEHTQYF

j_gene: TRBJ2-2
v_gene: TRBV7-2
d_gene: TRBD1
abundance: many
CDR3aa: CASSSGTALNTGELFF

j_gene: TRBJ2-2
v_gene: TRBV29-1
d_gene: -
abundance: -
CDR3aa: CSGFRGQGTGELFF

j_gene: TRBJ2-7
v_gene: TRBV29-1
d_gene: TRBD2
abundance: many
CDR3aa: CSGRTSGRYEQYF

j_gene: TRBJ2-7
v_gene: TRBV28
d_gene: -
abundance: -
CDR3aa: CASSAGYLEQYF

j_gene: TRBJ2-1
v_gene: TRBV6-2/TRBV6-3
d_gene: -
abundance: many
CDR3aa: CASRPGTEGNEQFF